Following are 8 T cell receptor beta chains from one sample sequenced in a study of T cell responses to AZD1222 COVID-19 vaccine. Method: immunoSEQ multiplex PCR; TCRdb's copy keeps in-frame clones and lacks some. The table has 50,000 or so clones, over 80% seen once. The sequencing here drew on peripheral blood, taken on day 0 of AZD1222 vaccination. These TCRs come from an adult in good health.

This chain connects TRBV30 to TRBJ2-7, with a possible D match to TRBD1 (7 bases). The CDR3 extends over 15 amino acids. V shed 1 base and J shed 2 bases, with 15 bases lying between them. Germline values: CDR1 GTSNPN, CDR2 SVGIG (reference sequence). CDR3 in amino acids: CAWSALSRGAYEQYF. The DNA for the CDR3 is TGTGCCTGGAGTGCTTTGTCCAGGGGGGCCTACGAGCAGTACTTC.

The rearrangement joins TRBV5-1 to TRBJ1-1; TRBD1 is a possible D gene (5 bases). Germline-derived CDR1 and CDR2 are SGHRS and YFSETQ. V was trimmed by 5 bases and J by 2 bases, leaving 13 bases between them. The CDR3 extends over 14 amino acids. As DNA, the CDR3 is TGCGCCAGCAGTATGATGGGGGTAAACACTGAAGCTTTCTTT. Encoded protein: CASSMMGVNTEAFF.

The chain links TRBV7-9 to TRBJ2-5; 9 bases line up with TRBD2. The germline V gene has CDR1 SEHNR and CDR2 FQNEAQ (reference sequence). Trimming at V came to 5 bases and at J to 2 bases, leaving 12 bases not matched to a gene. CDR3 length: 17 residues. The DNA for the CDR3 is TGTGCCAGCAGCATAGGCCGCTCGACTAGCGGACAAGAGACCCAGTACTTC. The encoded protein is CASSIGRSTSGQETQYF.

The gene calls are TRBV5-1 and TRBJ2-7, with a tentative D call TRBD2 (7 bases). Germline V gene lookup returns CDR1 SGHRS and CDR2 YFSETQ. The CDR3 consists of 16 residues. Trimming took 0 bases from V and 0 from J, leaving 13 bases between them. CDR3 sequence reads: CASSLVGGASSYEQYF. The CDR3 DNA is TGCGCCAGCAGCTTGGTAGGGGGGGCCAGCTCCTACGAGCAGTACTTC.

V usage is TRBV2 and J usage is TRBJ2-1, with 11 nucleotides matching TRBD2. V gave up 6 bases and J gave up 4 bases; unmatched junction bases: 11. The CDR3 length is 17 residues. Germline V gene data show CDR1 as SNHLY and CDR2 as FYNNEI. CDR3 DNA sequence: TGTGCCAGCAGCCCCCACCCCGGGACTAGCGGTTACAATGAGCAGTTCTTC. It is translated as CASSPHPGTSGYNEQFF.

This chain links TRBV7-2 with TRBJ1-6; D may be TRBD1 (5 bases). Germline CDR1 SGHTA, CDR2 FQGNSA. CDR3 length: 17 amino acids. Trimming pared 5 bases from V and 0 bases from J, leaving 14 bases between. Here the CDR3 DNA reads TGTGCCAGCAGCGGGGGAGGGCTGAGCTCCTATAATTCACCCCTCCACTTT. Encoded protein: CASSGGGLSSYNSPLHF.

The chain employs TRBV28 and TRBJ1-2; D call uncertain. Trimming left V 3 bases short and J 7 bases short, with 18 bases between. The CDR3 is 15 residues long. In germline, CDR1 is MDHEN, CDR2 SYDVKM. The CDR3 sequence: CASSFNSEGFFGYTF. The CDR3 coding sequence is TGTGCCAGCAGTTTCAATTCGGAGGGATTCTTTGGCTACACCTTC.

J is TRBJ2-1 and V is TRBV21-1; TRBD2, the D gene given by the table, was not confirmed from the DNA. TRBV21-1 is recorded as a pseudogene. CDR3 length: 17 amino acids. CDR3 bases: TGTGCCAGCAGCCTGGGACTAGCGGGACCCTGGGCCAATGAGCAGTTCTTC. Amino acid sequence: CASSLGLAGPWANEQFF.